A selection of T cell receptor beta chains follows, all from one sample in a study of cytomegalovirus exposure and HLA in healthy donors. The protocol was immunoSEQ multiplex PCR, while the TCRdb copy is restricted to in-frame clones and leaves out a portion. In total, the table holds 65,000 to 85,000 clones. Sequencing was performed on PBMCs. The receptors stem from a woman aged 55-70 years in good health and CMV-seronegative. CDR3s include the opening cysteine and the closing phenylalanine or tryptophan. A D gene is named only where the DNA matches it firmly.

V gene	J gene	D gene	CDR3 length	CDR3 DNA	CDR3 protein
TRBV28	TRBJ1-2	NA	14	TGTGCCAGCAGTCCCCTGTCTGAGGGCTATGGCTACACCTTC	CASSPLSEGYGYTF
TRBV6-5	TRBJ2-1	NA	13	TGTGCCACACGGAGAGGGCGGAGCAATGAGCAGTTCTTC	CATRRGRSNEQFF
TRBV13	TRBJ2-5	TRBD2	20	TGTGCCAGCAGCTTAAAGTGGGATGGGACTAGCGGCCTGTACCAAGAGACCCAGTACTTC	CASSLKWDGTSGLYQETQYF
TRBV25-1	TRBJ2-1	TRBD1	15	TGTGCCAGCAGTGAGGGACAGGGGGACTACAATGAGCAGTTCTTC	CASSEGQGDYNEQFF
TRBV6-4	TRBJ2-5	NA	14	TGTGCCAGCAGTGACTCTGGGGGGCAAGAGACCCAGTACTTC	CASSDSGGQETQYF
TRBV7-2	TRBJ1-6	NA	15	TGTGCCAGCAGCTTAGAGGGAACAAGGGGTTCACCCCTCCACTTT	CASSLEGTRGSPLHF
TRBV4-2	TRBJ2-1	TRBD2	17	TGTGCCAGCAGCCAAGAGCCTTCCCTAGCGGGCTTCAATGAGCAGTTCTTC	CASSQEPSLAGFNEQFF
TRBV28	TRBJ1-4	NA	14	TGTGCCAGCAGTTTGTGGCAGACTAATGAAAAACTGTTTTTT	CASSLWQTNEKLFF
TRBV6-4	TRBJ2-7	TRBD1	14	TGTGCCAGCCCAGACAGGGTCGGAACCTACGAGCAGTACTTC	CASPDRVGTYEQYF
TRBV9	TRBJ2-6	TRBD1	19	TGTGCCAGCAGCGACGCCGGGACAGGGGGCGGCTCTGGGGCCAACGTCCTGACTTTC	CASSDAGTGGGSGANVLTF
TRBV7-4	TRBJ2-7	NA	13	TGTGCCAGCAGCTTGGGCAGGTCCTACGAGCAGTACTTC	CASSLGRSYEQYF
TRBV5-1	TRBJ1-1	TRBD1	15	TGCGCCAGCAGCTTGACCGGGACAGGGCGTCCTGAAGCTTTCTTT	CASSLTGTGRPEAFF
TRBV11-2	TRBJ2-1	TRBD2	17	TGTGCCAGCAGCTCCCTATCGAAGGGACTATCCTACAATGAGCAGTTCTTC	CASSSLSKGLSYNEQFF
TRBV10-1	TRBJ2-5	NA	16	TGCGCCAGCAGTGAGACCGGGGGAAGGGCGTCAGAGACCCAGTACTTC	CASSETGGRASETQYF
TRBV5-1	TRBJ2-7	NA	15	TGCGCCAGCAGCTTGGCGGAGGGATCTTTCTACGAGCAGTACTTC	CASSLAEGSFYEQYF
TRBV6-4	TRBJ2-2	TRBD2	14	TGTGCCAGCAGCCGAGCGGGAGGGACCGGGGAGCTGTTTTTT	CASSRAGGTGELFF
TRBV19	TRBJ1-1	TRBD1	14	TGTGCCAGTACGGCCAGGGGGGTGAACACTGAAGCTTTCTTT	CASTARGVNTEAFF
TRBV18	TRBJ2-1	NA	12	TGTGCCAGCTCACCCCGACGGGAGGAGCAGTTCTTC	CASSPRREEQFF
TRBV18	TRBJ2-7	TRBD1	15	TGTGCCAGCTCGCCCGGACAGGGAAGCTCCTACGAGCAGTACTTC	CASSPGQGSSYEQYF
TRBV7-3	TRBJ2-3	TRBD2	15	TGTGCCAGCAGCTTACGAGCGGGAAACACAGATACGCAGTATTTT	CASSLRAGNTDTQYF
TRBV7-9	TRBJ1-1	TRBD1	15	TGTGCCAGCAGCTGGGGGACAGGGGTGAACACTGAAGCTTTCTTT	CASSWGTGVNTEAFF
TRBV6-1	TRBJ2-2	NA	15	TGTGCCAGCAGTGAAGCGGGGGCGGGCACCGGGGAGCTGTTTTTT	CASSEAGAGTGELFF
TRBV18	TRBJ2-5	NA	14	TGTGCCAGCTCACCACCGACAGGAAGAGAGACCCAGTACTTC	CASSPPTGRETQYF
TRBV2	TRBJ2-7	TRBD1	13	TGTGCCAGGGGACAGGGCAACTCCTACGAGCAGTACTTC	CARGQGNSYEQYF
TRBV25-1	TRBJ2-1	NA	15	TGTGCCAGCAGTGATTATGCGCCGCCCTACAATGAGCAGTTCTTC	CASSDYAPPYNEQFF
TRBV9	TRBJ2-1	TRBD2	20	TGTGCCAGCAGCGTAGGGACTAGCGGGAGGGGGGGACGCTCCTACAATGAGCAGTTCTTC	CASSVGTSGRGGRSYNEQFF
TRBV27	TRBJ1-5	TRBD1	19	TGTGCCAGCAGTCCCCGGGACAGGGGGCTCTGGGCGGACAATCAGCCCCAGCATTTT	CASSPRDRGLWADNQPQHF
TRBV6-1	TRBJ2-7	NA	17	TGTGCCAGCAGTGAGACAGGCTCCATAACTTTCTCCTACGAGCAGTACTTC	CASSETGSITFSYEQYF
TRBV11-3	TRBJ2-1	NA	15	TGTGCCAGCAGCCGGGGCAGGGGGGCCTACAATGAGCAGTTCTTC	CASSRGRGAYNEQFF
TRBV28	TRBJ1-1	TRBD1	18	TGTGCCAGCAGTTCACCGGGACAGGGGGGTCTTGAGGGCACTGAAGCTTTCTTT	CASSSPGQGGLEGTEAFF
TRBV5-1	TRBJ1-3	TRBD1	14	TGCGCCAGCAGCTTGGAGGGACAGGGAAACACCATATATTTT	CASSLEGQGNTIYF
TRBV27	TRBJ1-3	TRBD1	17	TGTGCCAGCAGCTGGTCTTCGCCGGGGACAGGGGTAAACACCATATATTTT	CASSWSSPGTGVNTIYF
TRBV5-4	TRBJ2-3	TRBD2	13	TGTGCCAGCAGCTTCGGCGGGGGGGATACGCAGTATTTT	CASSFGGGDTQYF
TRBV7-2	TRBJ2-2	TRBD2	13	TGTGCCAGCAGCCTAAACGTAGCGGGGGGGCTGTTTTTT	CASSLNVAGGLFF
TRBV28	TRBJ1-2	TRBD1	14	TGTGCCAGCAGTATCCCGGACAGGGAAAGCGGCTACACCTTC	CASSIPDRESGYTF
TRBV2	TRBJ2-1	TRBD2	15	TGTGCCAGCAGAAGAGGAGCGGGACCCTACAATGAGCAGTTCTTC	CASRRGAGPYNEQFF
TRBV9	TRBJ2-2	NA	12	TGTGCCAGCAGCGTAGCAGTGGGGGAGCTGTTTTTT	CASSVAVGELFF
TRBV7-7	TRBJ2-2	NA	15	TGTGCTAGCAGCCCTGGCCAGGGGGGCACCGGGGAGCTGTTTTTT	CASSPGQGGTGELFF
TRBV5-4	TRBJ2-1	NA	16	TGTGCCAGCAGCGGCCCTGGGGGGTATGGTACGAATGAGCAGTTCTTC	CASSGPGGYGTNEQFF
TRBV5-1	TRBJ2-1	NA	13	TGCGCCAGCTCCAGGGGCCCGGATAATGAGCAGTTCTTC	CASSRGPDNEQFF
TRBV6-1	TRBJ2-5	NA	12	TGTGCCAGCAGCAGGGTAAGGGAGACCCAGTACTTC	CASSRVRETQYF
TRBV2	TRBJ2-4	NA	13	TGTGCCAGCAGTGCGGCGGGAACCGACATTCAGTACTTC	CASSAAGTDIQYF
TRBV7-9	TRBJ2-7	TRBD2	18	TGTGCCAGCAGCTTAGGCCTAGCGGGAGGGCCAGGCCTTGACGAGCAGTACTTC	CASSLGLAGGPGLDEQYF
TRBV2	TRBJ2-7	NA	14	TGTGCCAGCAGTCAACAGGGCCCCTCCTACGAGCAGTACTTC	CASSQQGPSYEQYF